Below are 23 T cell receptor beta chains sequenced from a single sample in a study of cytomegalovirus exposure and HLA in healthy donors. The PCR was carried out with 60 Vbeta primers and 13 Jbeta primers. Here immunoSEQ multiplex PCR was the method, and the copy in TCRdb shows in-frame clones only, minus some. The data hold some 150,000 clones, with roughly 80% observed a single time. The sequenced material came from PBMCs. These receptor sequences come from a woman in her thirties or forties in good health and CMV-seropositive.

This clone has more than one count but fewer than ten. V gene TRBV7-2 combines with J gene TRBJ1-4; 8 nucleotides align to TRBD1. The CDR3 length is 14 residues. Germline lookup yields CDR1 SGHTA and CDR2 FQGNSA. V trimming: 6 bases; J trimming: 7 bases; junction bases outside the gene matches: 7. CDR3 coding DNA: TGTGCCAGCAGGGACAGGGCCAGGGGTGAAAAACTGTTTTTT. Its translation: CASRDRARGEKLFF.

This clone was counted a single time. The rearrangement uses TRBV5-6 and TRBJ1-2; tentative D call: TRBD1 (5 bases). Trimming stripped 4 bases from V and 6 bases from J, with 13 bases between. Germline V lookup: CDR1 SGHDT, CDR2 YYEEEE. The CDR3 has 13 amino acids. The CDR3 DNA follows: TGTGCCAGCAGCGGCGTTAAAGGGGATGGCTACACCTTC. Encoded protein: CASSGVKGDGYTF.

The gene calls are TRBV7-2 and TRBJ2-7; D remains ambiguous. CDR1 is SGHTA, CDR2 FQGNSA, per germline. The CDR3 runs to 11 residues. V lost 5 bases, J lost 3 bases, and 5 bases lay in between. The CDR3 is CASSPNYEQYF. Here the CDR3 DNA reads TGTGCCAGCAGCCCCAACTACGAGCAGTACTTC.

CDR3 protein: CASSLDSFGGLEQFF. CDR3 DNA: TGTGCCAGCAGCCTGGACAGTTTCGGGGGGCTCGAGCAGTTCTTC. The J gene is TRBJ2-1, the V gene TRBV7-2; possibly TRBD2 for D (7 bases). This CDR3 is 15 amino acids long. V shed 5 bases and J shed 10 bases, with 21 bases lying between them. Germline CDR1 is SGHTA and CDR2 is FQGNSA.

This chain connects TRBV15 to TRBJ2-7; 9 positions match TRBD2. V was pared by 8 bases and J by 6 bases, with 14 bases of the junction left unmatched. Germline CDR1 LNHNV, CDR2 YYDKDF (reference sequence). This CDR3 contains 15 residues. CDR3 protein: CATGGQPSGVSEQYF. For the CDR3, the DNA is TGTGCCACCGGAGGGCAGCCTAGCGGGGTCAGCGAGCAGTACTTC. The entire variable domain, with the rest obtained from reference TRBV15 and TRBJ2-7, is as follows: DAMVIQNPRYQVTQFGKPVTLSCSQTLNHNVMYWYQQKSSQAPKLLFHYYDKDFNNEADTPDNFQSRRPNTSFCFLDIRSPGLGDTAMYLCATGGQPSGVSEQYFGPGTRLTVT.

The rearrangement joins TRBV5-1 to TRBJ2-3; the match to TRBD2 covers 11 bases. The junction had 8 bases not matched to a gene; V was cut back by 0 bases and J by 5 bases. Germline lookup yields CDR1 SGHRS and CDR2 YFSETQ. CDR3 length: 17 amino acids. The CDR3 DNA sequence: TGCGCCAGCAGCTTGGATAGTAGCGGGGGGGCAGTAGATACGCAGTATTTT. Residues: CASSLDSSGGAVDTQYF. Looking up the rest from reference TRBV5-1 and TRBJ2-3 gives the full variable domain: KAGVTQTPRYLIKTRGQQVTLSCSPISGHRSVSWYQQTPGQGLQFLFEYFSETQRNKGNFPGRFSGRQFSNSRSEMNVSTLELGDSALYLCASSLDSSGGAVDTQYFGPGTRLTVL.

In its sample, this clone was seen a few times. This rearrangement joins TRBV9 to TRBJ1-2; possibly TRBD1 for D (6 bases). CDR1 and CDR2 (germline): SGDLS, YYNGEE. The V end lost 3 bases, the J end lost 3 bases, and 15 bases lay between the germline ends. The CDR3 contains 15 residues. The DNA of the CDR3 is TGTGCCAGCAGCGCCGCCGGGACAACGGACTATGGCTACACCTTC. This codes for CASSAAGTTDYGYTF.

The chain links TRBV2 to TRBJ1-1, with TRBD1 matching over 7 bases. V shed 6 bases and J 6 bases; nucleotides not matched to a gene: 13. In germline, CDR1 is SNHLY, CDR2 FYNNEI. The CDR3 runs 15 residues. The CDR3: CASREVFRDSAEAFF. The CDR3 coding sequence is TGTGCCAGCAGGGAGGTTTTCAGGGACAGTGCTGAAGCTTTCTTT.

The V gene is TRBV6-6, the J gene TRBJ2-7; 11 nucleotides match TRBD1. The CDR3 loop spans 16 amino acids. Germline values: CDR1 MNHNY, CDR2 SVGAGI (reference sequence). With 1 base clipped from V and 5 bases from J, the junction kept 7 bases outside the gene matches. The CDR3 sequence is CASSYYTGTGGNEQYF. The CDR3 DNA sequence: TGTGCCAGCAGTTACTACACCGGGACAGGGGGTAACGAGCAGTACTTC.

The V call is TRBV9, the J call TRBJ1-5, with 12 positions matching TRBD1. The CDR3 is 20 residues long. J was trimmed by 1 base and V by 5 bases; bases with no gene match: 16. The germline V gene has CDR1 SGDLS and CDR2 YYNGEE. The DNA for the CDR3 is TGTGCCAGCAGTCTCCCTCCGGGACAGGGGGCTAGGGGAAGCAATCAGCCCCAGCATTTT. Residues: CASSLPPGQGARGSNQPQHF. Together with reference TRBV9 and TRBJ1-5, the CDR3 gives the full variable domain: DSGVTQTPKHLITATGQRVTLRCSPRSGDLSVYWYQQSLDQGLQFLIQYYNGEERAKGNILERFSAQQFPDLHSELNLSSLELGDSALYFCASSLPPGQGARGSNQPQHFGDGTRLSIL.

Written as DNA, the CDR3 is TGTGCCAGCAGCTTGGGCCTAGCGGGGGGAGGTGAGCAGTTCTTC. This encodes CASSLGLAGGGEQFF. The chain recombines TRBV5-4 with TRBJ2-1; 11 bases are shared with TRBD2. J was trimmed by 9 bases and V by 0 bases; bases with no gene match: 5. The V gene's germline CDR1 is SGHNT and CDR2 YYREEE (reference sequence). The CDR3 is 15 amino acids.

J is TRBJ2-1 and V is TRBV28; 13 positions agree with TRBD2. The CDR3 loop spans 17 amino acids. CDR1 and CDR2 (germline): MDHEN, SYDVKM. Unmatched junction bases numbered 9, after V lost 5 bases and J lost 5 bases. DNA for the CDR3: TGTGCCAGCAGTCCACCCACCGGGACTAGCGGGAACAATGAGCAGTTCTTC. This translates into CASSPPTGTSGNNEQFF.

The rearrangement joins TRBV19 to TRBJ1-3; D remains ambiguous. The CDR3 has 13 residues. In germline, CDR1 is LNHDA, CDR2 SQIVND (reference sequence). V lost 6 bases to trimming and J lost 0 bases, with 6 bases between them. CDR3 coding DNA: TGTGCCAGTAGACCCAGCTCTGGAAACACCATATATTTT. This sequence encodes CASRPSSGNTIYF.

The V call is TRBV6-1, the J call TRBJ2-5, with 7 positions matching TRBD2. The CDR3 is made up of 15 amino acids. Per the germline V gene, CDR1 is MNHNS and CDR2 is SASEGT. Trimming at V came to 9 bases and at J to 11 bases, leaving 21 bases not matched to a gene. The CDR3 sequence is CASRNQGDAAGEQYF. The CDR3 DNA reads TGTGCCAGTCGAAACCAGGGAGACGCTGCGGGGGAGCAGTACTTC.

The chain employs TRBV30 and TRBJ1-6; D is perhaps TRBD1 (6 bases). The CDR3 spans 13 residues. Germline V gene sequence: CDR1 GTSNPN, CDR2 SVGIG (reference sequence). Trimming took 0 bases from V and 8 from J, leaving 8 bases between them. For the CDR3, the DNA is TGTGCCTGGAGTGTGGGGGGGCATTCACCCCTCCACTTT. Its protein product is CAWSVGGHSPLHF.

The rearrangement uses TRBV11-2 and TRBJ2-2, with D tentatively TRBD1 (6 bases). There are 13 residues in the CDR3. V gave up 4 bases and J gave up 9 bases, with 12 bases separating them. Per germline, CDR1 SGHAT and CDR2 FQNNGV. The CDR3 bases are TGTGCCAGCAGCTCCCTGGGGGCCTGGGAGCTGTTTTTT. Translated: CASSSLGAWELFF.

This sequence joins TRBV11-2 and TRBJ1-2; D is unclear. V lost 6 bases to trimming and J lost 0 bases, with 11 bases between them. The CDR3 loop spans 14 amino acids. Germline V CDR1 and CDR2: SGHAT, FQNNGV. This CDR3 reads CASSSDGTNYGYTF. The CDR3, as DNA: TGTGCCAGCAGTTCAGACGGGACTAACTATGGCTACACCTTC. Full variable domain (outside the CDR3, taken from reference TRBV11-2 and TRBJ1-2): EAGVAQSPRYKIIEKRQSVAFWCNPISGHATLYWYQQILGQGPKLLIQFQNNGVVDDSQLPKDRFSAERLKGVDSTLKIQPAKLEDSAVYLCASSSDGTNYGYTFGSGTRLTVV.

The chain is built from TRBV27 and TRBJ2-7, with D tentatively TRBD2 (6 bases). Germline V gene sequence: CDR1 MNHEY, CDR2 SMNVEV (reference sequence). Trimming took off 6 bases at V and 6 bases at J, with 24 bases between the two ends. The CDR3 spans 16 residues. The CDR3 region is CASRPFWVLGSSEQYF. CDR3 sequence (DNA): TGTGCCAGCAGGCCCTTTTGGGTACTCGGGAGTTCCGAGCAGTACTTC.

The genes are TRBV9 and TRBJ2-2; perhaps TRBD2 as D (7 bases). V was shortened by 2 bases and J by 4 bases, with 12 bases between the two germline ends. The CDR3 length is 15 residues. Germline V gives CDR1 SGDLS, CDR2 YYNGEE. DNA of the CDR3: TGTGCCAGCAGCGTCTACGGGGGGCTCACCGGGGAGCTGTTTTTT. This encodes CASSVYGGLTGELFF.

The chain uses TRBV9 and TRBJ1-1, with D possibly TRBD1 on 5 matching bases. The germline V gene encodes CDR1 SGDLS and CDR2 YYNGEE. CDR3 length: 15 amino acids. V gave up 0 bases and J gave up 4 bases, with 13 bases separating them. CDR3 bases: TGTGCCAGCAGCGTAGACGGGGGGTTTGGCACTGAAGCTTTCTTT. This sequence encodes CASSVDGGFGTEAFF. Drawing the rest from reference TRBV9 and TRBJ1-1, the complete variable domain is DSGVTQTPKHLITATGQRVTLRCSPRSGDLSVYWYQQSLDQGLQFLIQYYNGEERAKGNILERFSAQQFPDLHSELNLSSLELGDSALYFCASSVDGGFGTEAFFGQGTRLTVV.

The chain is built from TRBV10-2 and TRBJ1-5; 9 positions agree with TRBD1. Looked up from germline, CDR1 is WSHSY and CDR2 is SAAADI. There are 13 residues in the CDR3. The trim removed 5 bases at V and 7 bases at J, leaving 3 bases unmatched. The CDR3 protein is CASSWDREQPQHF. CDR3 bases: TGCGCCAGCAGTTGGGACAGGGAGCAGCCCCAGCATTTT.

Of note for this clone: The same CDR3 is also encoded by other DNA sequences in this sample. The chain employs TRBV18 and TRBJ2-7; D uncertain. This CDR3 has 13 residues. The V gene lost 2 bases and the J gene lost 0 bases, with 5 bases spanning the gap. Germline V gene data show CDR1 as KGHSH and CDR2 as LQKENI. CDR3 amino acids: CASSPASSYEQYF. The CDR3 nucleotides are TGTGCCAGCTCACCAGCCAGCTCCTACGAGCAGTACTTC. Complete variable domain (other parts from reference TRBV18 and TRBJ2-7): NAGVMQNPRHLVRRRGQEARLRCSPMKGHSHVYWYRQLPEEGLKFMVYLQKENIIDESGMPKERFSAEFPKEGPSILRIQQVVRGDSAAYFCASSPASSYEQYFGPGTRLTVT.

The J gene is TRBJ1-2, the V gene TRBV7-9; D is possibly TRBD1 (6 bases). Deletions cut 5 bases from V and 8 bases from J, with 15 bases between. CDR1 and CDR2 from the germline V gene are SEHNR and FQNEAQ (reference sequence). The CDR3 consists of 13 residues. The CDR3 nucleotides read TGTGCCAGCAGCCCACAGGGAGATGAGGGCTACACCTTC. Protein: CASSPQGDEGYTF.